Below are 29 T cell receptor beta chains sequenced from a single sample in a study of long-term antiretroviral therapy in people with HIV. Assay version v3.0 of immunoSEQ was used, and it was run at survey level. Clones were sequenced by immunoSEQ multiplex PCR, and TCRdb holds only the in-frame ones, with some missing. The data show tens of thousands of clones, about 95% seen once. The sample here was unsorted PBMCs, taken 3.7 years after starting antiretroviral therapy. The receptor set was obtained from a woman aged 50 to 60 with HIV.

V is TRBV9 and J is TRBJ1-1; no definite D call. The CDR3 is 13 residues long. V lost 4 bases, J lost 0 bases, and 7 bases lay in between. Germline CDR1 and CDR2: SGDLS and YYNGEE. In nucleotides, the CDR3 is TGTGCCAGCAGCATAAGTCTGAACACTGAAGCTTTCTTT. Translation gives CASSISLNTEAFF.

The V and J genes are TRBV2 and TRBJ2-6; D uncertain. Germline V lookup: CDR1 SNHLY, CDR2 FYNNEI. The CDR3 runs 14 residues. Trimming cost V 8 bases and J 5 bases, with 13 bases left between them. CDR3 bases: TGTGCCAGCGACGGAGCTATAAGGGCCAACGTCCTGACTTTC. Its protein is CASDGAIRANVLTF.

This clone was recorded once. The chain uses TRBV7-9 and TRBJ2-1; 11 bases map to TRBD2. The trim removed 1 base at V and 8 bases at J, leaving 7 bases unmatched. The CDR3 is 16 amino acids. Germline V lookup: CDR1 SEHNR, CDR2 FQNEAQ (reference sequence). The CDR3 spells CASSLVGTSGTDEQFF. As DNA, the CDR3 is TGTGCCAGCAGCTTAGTAGGGACTAGCGGTACTGATGAGCAGTTCTTC.

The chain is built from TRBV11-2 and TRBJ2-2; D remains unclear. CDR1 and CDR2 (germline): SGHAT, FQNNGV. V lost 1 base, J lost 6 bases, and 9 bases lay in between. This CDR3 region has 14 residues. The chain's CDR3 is CASSLVVGPGELFF. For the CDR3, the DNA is TGTGCCAGCAGCTTAGTTGTGGGCCCCGGGGAGCTGTTTTTT.

The CDR3 bases are TGTGCCAGCAGTGCATTCATTCCGGGACTAGCGGGGGGGGCAAGGAATGAGCAGTTCTTC. Translation: CASSAFIPGLAGGARNEQFF. The chain has TRBV6-1 and TRBJ2-1; 16 positions agree with TRBD2. The V segment lost 4 bases and the J segment 7 bases; nucleotides outside the gene matches: 16. Germline V CDR1 and CDR2: MNHNS, SASEGT. The CDR3 contains 20 residues.

Here the CDR3 DNA reads TGTGCCAGCAGCTTAGGATCAGCTAACTATGGCTACACCTTC. Its protein is CASSLGSANYGYTF. This chain uses TRBV7-9 with TRBJ1-2, with D unresolved. The CDR3 is 14 amino acids. The V end lost 1 base, the J end lost 0 bases, and 6 bases lay between the germline ends. The germline gives CDR1 SEHNR, CDR2 FQNEAQ (reference sequence).

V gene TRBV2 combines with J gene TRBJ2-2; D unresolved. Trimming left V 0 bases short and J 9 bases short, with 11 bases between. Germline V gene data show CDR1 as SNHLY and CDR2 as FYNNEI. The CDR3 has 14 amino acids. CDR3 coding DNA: TGTGCCAGCAGTGAAGCCCTAGGTGGTAGGGAGCTGTTTTTT. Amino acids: CASSEALGGRELFF.

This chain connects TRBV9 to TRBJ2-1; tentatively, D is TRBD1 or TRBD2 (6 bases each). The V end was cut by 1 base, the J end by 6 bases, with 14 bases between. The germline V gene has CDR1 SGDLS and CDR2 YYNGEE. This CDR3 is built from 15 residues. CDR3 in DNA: TGTGCCAGCAGCGTAATGGGGGGCGTAAGCAATGAGCAGTTCTTC. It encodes CASSVMGGVSNEQFF.

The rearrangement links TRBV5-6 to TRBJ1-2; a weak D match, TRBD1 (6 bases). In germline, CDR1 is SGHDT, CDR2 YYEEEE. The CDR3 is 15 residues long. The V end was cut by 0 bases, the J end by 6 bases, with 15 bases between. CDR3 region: CASSLANVRGDGYTF. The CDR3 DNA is TGTGCCAGCAGCTTGGCCAATGTCAGGGGTGATGGCTACACCTTC.

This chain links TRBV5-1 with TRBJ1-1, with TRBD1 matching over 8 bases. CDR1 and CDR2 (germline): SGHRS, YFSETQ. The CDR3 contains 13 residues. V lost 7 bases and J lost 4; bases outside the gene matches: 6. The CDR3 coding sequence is TGCGCCAGCGGGCAGGGGGCCGTCACTGAAGCTTTCTTT. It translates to CASGQGAVTEAFF.

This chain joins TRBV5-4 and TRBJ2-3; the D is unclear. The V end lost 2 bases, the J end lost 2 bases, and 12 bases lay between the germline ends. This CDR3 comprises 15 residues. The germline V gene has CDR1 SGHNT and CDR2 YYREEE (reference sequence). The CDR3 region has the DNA TGTGCCAGCAGCTTCATGAACTCCCTCACAGATACGCAGTATTTT. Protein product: CASSFMNSLTDTQYF.

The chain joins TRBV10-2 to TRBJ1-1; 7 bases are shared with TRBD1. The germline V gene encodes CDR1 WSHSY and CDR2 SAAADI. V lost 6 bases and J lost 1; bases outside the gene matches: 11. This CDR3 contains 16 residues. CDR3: CASRLGQAVSNTEAFF. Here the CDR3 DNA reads TGCGCCAGCAGATTAGGACAGGCAGTCTCGAACACTGAAGCTTTCTTT.

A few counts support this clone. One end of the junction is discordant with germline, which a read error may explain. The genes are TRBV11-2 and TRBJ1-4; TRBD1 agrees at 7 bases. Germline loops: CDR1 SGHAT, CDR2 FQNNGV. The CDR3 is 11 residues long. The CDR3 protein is CASSEGQSPTF. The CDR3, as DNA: TGTGCCAGCAGCGAGGGACAGTCCCCTACTTTT.

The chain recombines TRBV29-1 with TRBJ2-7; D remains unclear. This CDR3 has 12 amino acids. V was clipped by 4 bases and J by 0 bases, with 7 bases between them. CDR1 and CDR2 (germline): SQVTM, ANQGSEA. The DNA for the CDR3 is TGCAGCGTTGGTGTGAACTCCTACGAGCAGTACTTC. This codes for CSVGVNSYEQYF.

CDR3 sequence (DNA): TGTGCCAGCAGCCCCGGGACAGCGCGAAGCGAGCAGTACTTC. Translating it yields CASSPGTARSEQYF. This sequence joins TRBV7-2 and TRBJ2-7; the match to TRBD1 covers 7 bases. CDR1 is SGHTA and CDR2 is FQGNSA in the germline V gene. Trimming removed 5 bases from V and 6 bases from J; junction bases left unmatched: 10. The CDR3 is made up of 14 amino acids.

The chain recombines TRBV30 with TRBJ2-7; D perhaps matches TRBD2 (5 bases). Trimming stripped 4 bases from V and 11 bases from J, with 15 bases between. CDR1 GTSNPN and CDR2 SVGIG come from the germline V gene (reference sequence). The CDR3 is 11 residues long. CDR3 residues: CAWTSRGFKYF. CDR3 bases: TGTGCCTGGACCTCCCGAGGGTTTAAGTACTTC. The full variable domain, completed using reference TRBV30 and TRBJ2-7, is SQTIHQWPATLVQPVGSPLSLECTVEGTSNPNLYWYRQAAGRGLQLLFYSVGIGQISSEVPQNLSASRPQDRQFILSSKKLLLSDSGFYLCAWTSRGFKYFGPGTRLTVT.

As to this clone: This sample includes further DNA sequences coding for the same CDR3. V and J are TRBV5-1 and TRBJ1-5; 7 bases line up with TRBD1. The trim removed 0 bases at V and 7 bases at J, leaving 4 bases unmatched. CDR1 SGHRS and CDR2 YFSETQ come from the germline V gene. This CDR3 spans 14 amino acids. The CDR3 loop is CASSLGQGDQPQHF. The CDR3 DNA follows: TGCGCCAGCAGCTTGGGACAGGGCGACCAGCCCCAGCATTTT.

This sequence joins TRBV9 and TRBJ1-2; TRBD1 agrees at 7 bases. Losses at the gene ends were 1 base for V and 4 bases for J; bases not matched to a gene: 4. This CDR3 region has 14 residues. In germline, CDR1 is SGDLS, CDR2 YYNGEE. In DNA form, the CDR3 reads TGTGCCAGCAGCGTAACGGACAGGTCCTATGGCTACACCTTC. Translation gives CASSVTDRSYGYTF.

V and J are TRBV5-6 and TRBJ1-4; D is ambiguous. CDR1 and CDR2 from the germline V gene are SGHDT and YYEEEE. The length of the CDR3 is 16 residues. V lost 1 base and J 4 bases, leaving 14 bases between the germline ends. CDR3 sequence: CASSLRVEFGNEKLFF. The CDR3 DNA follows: TGTGCCAGCAGCTTGCGGGTAGAGTTCGGTAATGAAAAACTGTTTTTT.

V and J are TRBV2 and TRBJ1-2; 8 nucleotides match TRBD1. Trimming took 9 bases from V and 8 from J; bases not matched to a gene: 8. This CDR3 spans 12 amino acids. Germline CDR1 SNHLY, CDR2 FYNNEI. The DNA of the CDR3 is TGTGCCAGTTCGACAGGGGTGAACGGCTACACCTTC. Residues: CASSTGVNGYTF.

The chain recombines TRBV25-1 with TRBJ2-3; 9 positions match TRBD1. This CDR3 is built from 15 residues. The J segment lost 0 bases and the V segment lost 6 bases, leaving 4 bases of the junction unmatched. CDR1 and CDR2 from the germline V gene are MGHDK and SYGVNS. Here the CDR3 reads CASSRGQGSTDTQYF. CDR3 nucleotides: TGTGCCAGCAGCCGCGGACAGGGGAGCACAGATACGCAGTATTTT.

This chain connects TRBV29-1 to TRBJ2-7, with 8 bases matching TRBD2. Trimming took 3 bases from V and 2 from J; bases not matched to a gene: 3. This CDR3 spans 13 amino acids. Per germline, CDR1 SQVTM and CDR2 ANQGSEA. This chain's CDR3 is CSVDGGGAYEQYF. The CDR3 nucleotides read TGCAGCGTTGACGGGGGGGGAGCCTACGAGCAGTACTTC.

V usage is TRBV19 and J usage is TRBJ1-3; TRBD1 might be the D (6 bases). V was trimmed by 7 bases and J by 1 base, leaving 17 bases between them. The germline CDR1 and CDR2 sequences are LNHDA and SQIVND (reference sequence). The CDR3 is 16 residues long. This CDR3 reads CASTAILGGSGNTIYF. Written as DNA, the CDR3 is TGTGCCAGTACGGCCATCTTAGGGGGATCTGGAAACACCATATATTTT. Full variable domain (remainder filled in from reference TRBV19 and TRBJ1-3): DGGITQSPKYLFRKEGQNVTLSCEQNLNHDAMYWYRQDPGQGLRLIYYSQIVNDFQKGDIAEGYSVSREKKESFPLTVTSAQKNPTAFYLCASTAILGGSGNTIYFGEGSWLTVV.

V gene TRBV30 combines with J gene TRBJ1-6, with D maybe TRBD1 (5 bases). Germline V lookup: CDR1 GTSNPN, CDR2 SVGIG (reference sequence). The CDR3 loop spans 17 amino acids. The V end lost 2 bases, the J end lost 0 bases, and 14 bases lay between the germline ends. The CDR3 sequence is CAWSRWDLSSYNSPLHF. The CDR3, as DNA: TGTGCCTGGAGTAGGTGGGACTTAAGCTCCTATAATTCACCCCTCCACTTT.

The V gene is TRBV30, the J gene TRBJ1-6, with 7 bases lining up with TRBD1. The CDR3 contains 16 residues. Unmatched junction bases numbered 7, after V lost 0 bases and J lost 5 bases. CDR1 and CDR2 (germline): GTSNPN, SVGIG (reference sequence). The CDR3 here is CAWSVPGGGNNSPLHF. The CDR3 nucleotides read TGTGCCTGGAGTGTACCGGGAGGGGGCAATAATTCACCCCTCCACTTT.

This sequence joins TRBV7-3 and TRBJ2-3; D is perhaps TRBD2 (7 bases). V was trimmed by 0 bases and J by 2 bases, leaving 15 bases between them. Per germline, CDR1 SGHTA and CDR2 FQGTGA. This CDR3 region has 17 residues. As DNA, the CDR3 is TGTGCCAGCAGCTTAACTAGGGGGGGGGCTTACACAGATACGCAGTATTTT. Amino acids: CASSLTRGGAYTDTQYF.

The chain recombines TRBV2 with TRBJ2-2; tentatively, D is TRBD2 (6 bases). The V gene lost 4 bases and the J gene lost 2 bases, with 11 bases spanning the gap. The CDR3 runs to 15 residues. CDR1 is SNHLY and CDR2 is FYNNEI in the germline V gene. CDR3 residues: CASSVSGGNTGELFF. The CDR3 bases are TGTGCCAGCAGTGTGTCCGGGGGAAACACCGGGGAGCTGTTTTTT.

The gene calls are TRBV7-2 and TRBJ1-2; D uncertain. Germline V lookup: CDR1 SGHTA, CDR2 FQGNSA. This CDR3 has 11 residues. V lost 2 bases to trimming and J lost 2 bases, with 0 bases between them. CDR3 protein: CASSLNYGYTF. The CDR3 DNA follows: TGTGCCAGCAGCTTAAACTATGGCTACACCTTC.

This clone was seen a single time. CDR3 loop: CASTSDSRGFGYTF. CDR3 DNA: TGTGCCAGCACCTCAGACAGCCGTGGGTTTGGCTACACCTTC. The rearrangement links TRBV9 to TRBJ1-2; D might be TRBD1 (5 bases). The CDR3 has 14 amino acids. Germline assignment: CDR1 SGDLS and CDR2 YYNGEE. Trimming took off 6 bases at V and 7 bases at J, with 19 bases between the two ends.